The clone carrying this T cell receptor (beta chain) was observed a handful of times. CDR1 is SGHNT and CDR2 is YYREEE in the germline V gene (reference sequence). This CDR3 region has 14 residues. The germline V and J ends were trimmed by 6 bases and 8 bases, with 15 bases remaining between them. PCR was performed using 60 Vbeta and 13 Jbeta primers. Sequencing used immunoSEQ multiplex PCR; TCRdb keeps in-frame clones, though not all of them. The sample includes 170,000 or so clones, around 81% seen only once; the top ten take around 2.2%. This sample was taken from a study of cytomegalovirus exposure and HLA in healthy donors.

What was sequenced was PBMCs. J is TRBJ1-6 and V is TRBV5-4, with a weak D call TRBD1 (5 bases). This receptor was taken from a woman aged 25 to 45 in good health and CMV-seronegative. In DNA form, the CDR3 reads TGTGCCAGCACCCCATGGGGGGGAGATTCACCCCTCCACTTT. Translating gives CASTPWGGDSPLHF.